Shown below are 32 T cell receptor beta chains from a single sample sequenced in a study of blood T cell repertoires in COVID-19. Assay used: immunoSEQ multiplex PCR; TCRdb lists only in-frame clones, some missing. The table has approximately 280,000 clones, 85% seen once. Sequencing was done on a sample of PBMCs or T cells enriched from blood (not recorded which). These receptors were collected from a woman aged 50 to 65 who had recovered from COVID-19.

The chain carries TRBV6-1 and TRBJ2-3, with D maybe TRBD2 (5 bases). Germline V gives CDR1 MNHNS, CDR2 SASEGT. Trimming removed 0 bases at V and 10 bases at J, with 11 bases between. The CDR3 loop spans 13 amino acids. The CDR3 region has the DNA TGTGCCAGCAGTGAAGCGCCGGAGGTGGCGCAGTATTTT. Protein: CASSEAPEVAQYF.

J is TRBJ1-4 and V is TRBV7-3; D unclear. Germline assignment: CDR1 SGHTA and CDR2 FQGTGA. This CDR3 comprises 16 residues. Trimming removed 5 bases at V and 4 bases at J, with 17 bases between. The CDR3, as DNA: TGTGCCAGCAGCCTGAATGCCCGGGGAAGTAATGAAAAACTGTTTTTT. Encoded protein: CASSLNARGSNEKLFF.

The chain joins TRBV29-1 to TRBJ2-2, with D perhaps matching TRBD2 (5 bases). The CDR3 is 16 residues long. CDR1 is SQVTM, CDR2 ANQGSEA, per germline. Trimming stripped 3 bases from V and 4 bases from J, with 18 bases between. In nucleotides, the CDR3 is TGCAGCGTTGAGTTATCCGCGATAGGGAGCACCGGGGAGCTGTTTTTT. Translation: CSVELSAIGSTGELFF.

The rearrangement joins TRBV30 to TRBJ2-1; TRBD2 agrees at 8 bases. Looked up from germline, CDR1 is GTSNPN and CDR2 is SVGIG (reference sequence). Trimming removed 4 bases from V and 4 bases from J; junction bases left unmatched: 6. The CDR3 sequence is 14 residues long. In DNA form, the CDR3 reads TGTGCCTGGAACCCTGCGGGGGGATACAATGAGCAGTTCTTC. It codes for CAWNPAGGYNEQFF.

The rearrangement uses TRBV5-1 and TRBJ2-1; D uncertain. Germline assignment: CDR1 SGHRS and CDR2 YFSETQ. Between the trimmed V and J ends, which lost 3 bases and 9 bases, there was a span of 10 bases. This CDR3 spans 12 amino acids. The CDR3 coding sequence is TGCGCCAGCAGCTCCGTTAATAGTGAGCAGTTCTTC. This codes for CASSSVNSEQFF.

The chain combines TRBV5-1 with TRBJ2-5, with D maybe TRBD2 (6 bases). Germline CDR1 SGHRS, CDR2 YFSETQ. Trimming removed 1 base from V and 4 bases from J, with 17 bases in between. The CDR3 consists of 16 residues. CDR3 protein: CASSLLPFGRGETQYF. CDR3 nucleotide sequence: TGCGCCAGCAGCTTGCTCCCTTTTGGGCGGGGAGAGACCCAGTACTTC.

The V gene is TRBV6-1, the J gene TRBJ1-1; tentative D call: TRBD1 (5 bases). The CDR3 consists of 13 residues. V gave up 1 base and J gave up 6 bases, with 9 bases separating them. CDR1 and CDR2 from the germline V gene are MNHNS and SASEGT. The CDR3 DNA sequence: TGTGCCAGCAGTGAAGAGGGGTTGGCTGAAGCTTTCTTT. Its protein is CASSEEGLAEAFF.

This clone was recorded only once. V usage is TRBV9 and J usage is TRBJ2-1, with TRBD2 matching over 7 bases. The CDR3 runs to 16 residues. The germline V gene encodes CDR1 SGDLS and CDR2 YYNGEE. The ends lost 0 bases at V and 2 bases at J; junction bases unmatched: 5. The CDR3 spells CASSVGGGSTYNEQFF. The CDR3 DNA reads TGTGCCAGCAGCGTAGGAGGCGGGAGCACCTACAATGAGCAGTTCTTC.

The J gene is TRBJ2-2, the V gene TRBV19, with D perhaps TRBD1 (6 bases). This CDR3 has 16 amino acids. Trimming stripped 6 bases from V and 0 bases from J, with 14 bases between. The germline CDR1 and CDR2 sequences are LNHDA and SQIVND (reference sequence). Here the CDR3 reads CASSSQGTPNTGELFF. The CDR3 DNA follows: TGTGCCAGTAGCTCACAGGGCACCCCGAACACCGGGGAGCTGTTTTTT.

The chain recombines TRBV15 with TRBJ2-2; 11 nucleotides match TRBD2. The CDR3 runs 17 residues. J lost 7 bases, V lost 3 bases, and 10 bases had no gene match. The V gene's germline CDR1 is LNHNV and CDR2 YYDKDF (reference sequence). Here the CDR3 DNA reads TGTGCCACCAGCAGGGATAGGTCTAGCGGGAGGTACGGGGAGCTGTTTTTT. Protein: CATSRDRSSGRYGELFF.

This clone was counted a few times. The chain joins TRBV2 to TRBJ1-5; TRBD1 agrees at 7 bases. CDR3 length: 15 residues. Germline V gene data show CDR1 as SNHLY and CDR2 as FYNNEI. The V gene end was trimmed by 6 bases and the J gene end by 4 bases; junction bases not matched to a gene: 9. The CDR3 DNA follows: TGTGCCAGCAGCACCCAGGGGGACAGTAATCAGCCCCAGCATTTT. Its translation: CASSTQGDSNQPQHF.

The chain uses TRBV2 and TRBJ2-7; 11 bases align to TRBD1. Germline V gene data show CDR1 as SNHLY and CDR2 as FYNNEI. The CDR3 length is 15 residues. V gave up 6 bases and J gave up 3 bases; unmatched junction bases: 7. DNA for the CDR3: TGTGCCAGCAGAGAGGACGGGACAGGGGGCTACGAGCAGTACTTC. Translation: CASREDGTGGYEQYF. Full variable domain (outside the CDR3, taken from reference TRBV2 and TRBJ2-7): EPEVTQTPSHQVTQMGQEVILRCVPISNHLYFYWYRQILGQKVEFLVSFYNNEISEKSEIFDDQFSVERPDGSNFTLKIRSTKLEDSAMYFCASREDGTGGYEQYFGPGTRLTVT.

The genes are TRBV5-6 and TRBJ1-2, with 9 nucleotides matching TRBD1. Losses at the gene ends were 2 bases for V and 6 bases for J; bases not matched to a gene: 5. The CDR3 is 14 residues long. Per germline, CDR1 SGHDT and CDR2 YYEEEE. The CDR3 coding sequence is TGTGCCAGCAGCTTTGGGGACAGGGATCATGGCTACACCTTC. This codes for CASSFGDRDHGYTF.

The gene calls are TRBV9 and TRBJ2-7; 10 bases map to TRBD2. The CDR3 spans 17 residues. J gave up 4 bases and V 4 bases, and 14 bases lay outside the gene matches. CDR1 is SGDLS, CDR2 YYNGEE, per germline. Written as DNA, the CDR3 is TGTGCCAGCAGCCCTCCCCGCGGAGTAGCGGGAGGATACGAGCAGTACTTC. Protein product: CASSPPRGVAGGYEQYF.

This chain joins TRBV19 and TRBJ1-4; D is ambiguous. The CDR3 spans 16 residues. The V end lost 1 base, the J end lost 1 base, and 10 bases lay between the germline ends. Per the germline V gene, CDR1 is LNHDA and CDR2 is SQIVND (reference sequence). CDR3 loop: CASSIGHGVTNEKLFF. In nucleotides, the CDR3 is TGTGCCAGTAGTATAGGGCACGGAGTAACTAATGAAAAACTGTTTTTT.

The chain joins TRBV14 to TRBJ2-3; 9 bases agree with TRBD1. Germline V gene data show CDR1 as SGHDN and CDR2 as FVKESK. The CDR3 extends over 18 amino acids. The trim removed 0 bases at V and 2 bases at J, leaving 9 bases unmatched. CDR3 amino acids: CASSQDKTGTGFTDTQYF. As DNA, the CDR3 is TGTGCCAGCAGCCAAGATAAGACTGGGACAGGGTTCACAGATACGCAGTATTTT.

The sample holds one count of this clone. The rearrangement joins TRBV2 to TRBJ2-7; 10 bases are a match to TRBD1. The CDR3 covers 14 residues. V trimming: 6 bases; J trimming: 7 bases; junction bases outside the gene matches: 9. Germline CDR1 is SNHLY and CDR2 is FYNNEI. In nucleotides, the CDR3 is TGTGCCAGCAGCGAGACAGGGGGCGCGGGGGAGCAGTACTTC. Its protein product is CASSETGGAGEQYF.

A word on this clone: Other DNA sequences in the same sample also yield this CDR3. V and J are TRBV27 and TRBJ2-7, with 13 bases aligning to TRBD2. V shed 4 bases, J shed 4 bases, and the junction held 1 base outside the gene matches. The CDR3 extends over 14 amino acids. Looked up from germline, CDR1 is MNHEY and CDR2 is SMNVEV (reference sequence). Here the CDR3 reads CASSWTSGGYEQYF. Written as DNA, the CDR3 is TGTGCCAGCAGTTGGACTAGCGGGGGATACGAGCAGTACTTC.

This clone was seen a few times. The chain has TRBV5-1 and TRBJ1-6; D unresolved. The germline V gene has CDR1 SGHRS and CDR2 YFSETQ. Trimming left V 0 bases short and J 7 bases short, with 8 bases between. The CDR3 is 14 amino acids. CDR3 region: CASSLGTANSPLHF. DNA of the CDR3: TGCGCCAGCAGCTTGGGAACAGCAAATTCACCCCTCCACTTT.

As to this clone: Different DNA sequences within this sample yield the same CDR3. The rearrangement joins TRBV19 to TRBJ2-7; TRBD1 aligns across 7 bases. The CDR3 loop spans 14 amino acids. Germline V gene lookup returns CDR1 LNHDA and CDR2 SQIVND (reference sequence). Germline trimming cut 5 bases from V and 1 base from J; bases unmatched to any gene: 5. CDR3 sequence (DNA): TGTGCCAGTAGTCCCGGACAGGTTTCCTACGAGCAGTACTTC. Its protein product is CASSPGQVSYEQYF.

The rearrangement links TRBV6-1 to TRBJ1-2; no definite D call. The germline V gene has CDR1 MNHNS and CDR2 SASEGT. The V gene lost 1 base and the J gene lost 0 bases, with 9 bases spanning the gap. This CDR3 has 15 amino acids. In DNA, the CDR3 is TGTGCCAGCAGTGAAGTTTCCGTTACTAACTATGGCTACACCTTC. It encodes CASSEVSVTNYGYTF.

The chain has TRBV5-1 and TRBJ2-1; 11 nucleotides match TRBD2. Trimming removed 3 bases from V and 2 bases from J; junction bases left unmatched: 7. In germline, CDR1 is SGHRS, CDR2 YFSETQ. The CDR3 sequence is 17 residues long. This CDR3 is CASSWKPSGGTYNEQFF. In DNA, the CDR3 is TGCGCCAGCAGCTGGAAACCTAGCGGGGGGACCTACAATGAGCAGTTCTTC.

The rearrangement links TRBV7-9 to TRBJ1-1; 9 bases are a match to TRBD1. The CDR3 is 14 residues long. V shed 1 base, J shed 6 bases, and the junction held 3 bases outside the gene matches. CDR1 and CDR2 from the germline V gene are SEHNR and FQNEAQ (reference sequence). The CDR3: CASSLGTGAAEAFF. Written as DNA, the CDR3 is TGTGCCAGCAGCTTAGGGACAGGGGCGGCTGAAGCTTTCTTT.

The chain links TRBV18 to TRBJ2-7, with a tentative D call TRBD1 (5 bases). This CDR3 spans 14 amino acids. Germline V gives CDR1 KGHSH, CDR2 LQKENI. V was trimmed by 0 bases and J by 2 bases, leaving 8 bases between them. The CDR3 protein is CASSPPDSAYEQYF. In nucleotides, the CDR3 is TGTGCCAGCTCACCACCAGACAGTGCCTACGAGCAGTACTTC. Full variable domain (missing parts from reference TRBV18 and TRBJ2-7): NAGVMQNPRHLVRRRGQEARLRCSPMKGHSHVYWYRQLPEEGLKFMVYLQKENIIDESGMPKERFSAEFPKEGPSILRIQQVVRGDSAAYFCASSPPDSAYEQYFGPGTRLTVT.

The chain employs TRBV11-3 and TRBJ2-1, with TRBD2 matching over 7 bases. The length of the CDR3 is 14 residues. J was trimmed by 7 bases and V by 5 bases; bases with no gene match: 8. Looked up from germline, CDR1 is SGHNT and CDR2 is YENEEA. The CDR3 sequence: CASSPRAGQNEQFF. The CDR3 region has the DNA TGTGCCAGCAGCCCCCGAGCGGGGCAAAATGAGCAGTTCTTC.

CDR3 in DNA: TGTGCCAGCTCCCTACGGGGGGGGAATAATGAAAAACTGTTTTTT. It yields the protein CASSLRGGNNEKLFF. This rearrangement joins TRBV18 to TRBJ1-4; tentative D call: TRBD1 (5 bases). This CDR3 contains 15 residues. CDR1 KGHSH and CDR2 LQKENI come from the germline V gene. V gave up 6 bases and J gave up 4 bases, with 15 bases separating them.

The chain is built from TRBV4-1 and TRBJ2-3; D might be TRBD2 (6 bases). CDR1 and CDR2 (germline): MGHRA, YSYEKL. The CDR3 is made up of 13 amino acids. Trimming cost V 7 bases and J 0 bases, with 8 bases left between them. CDR3 nucleotide sequence: TGCGCCAGCACCGGGGGTAGCACAGATACGCAGTATTTT. This sequence encodes CASTGGSTDTQYF.

This clone was counted between two and nine times. The chain joins TRBV28 to TRBJ2-4; no reliable D call. The CDR3 contains 12 residues. Germline V gene data show CDR1 as MDHEN and CDR2 as SYDVKM. The V end was cut by 8 bases, the J end by 0 bases, with 5 bases between. For the CDR3, the DNA is TGTGCCAGCGGCCTAGCCAAAAACATTCAGTACTTC. It encodes CASGLAKNIQYF. The variable domain in full, with the rest retrieved from reference TRBV28 and TRBJ2-4, is DVKVTQSSRYLVKRTGEKVFLECVQDMDHENMFWYRQDPGLGLRLIYFSYDVKMKEKGDIPEGYSVSREKKERFSLILESASTNQTSMYLCASGLAKNIQYFGAGTRLSVL.

The V call is TRBV5-4, the J call TRBJ1-4, with D uncertain. Trimming took off 0 bases at V and 4 bases at J, with 7 bases between the two ends. CDR3 length: 14 amino acids. Germline CDR1 SGHNT, CDR2 YYREEE (reference sequence). The CDR3 DNA sequence: TGTGCCAGCAGCTTGGGTGGCTTTAATGAAAAACTGTTTTTT. Translating it yields CASSLGGFNEKLFF.

V is TRBV10-3 and J is TRBJ2-7; 12 bases match TRBD2. The CDR3 contains 14 residues. Germline CDR1 ENHRY, CDR2 SYGVKD. The junction had 4 bases not matched to a gene; V was cut back by 6 bases and J by 4 bases. CDR3 residues: CAIRPGTSGYEQYF. CDR3 DNA sequence: TGTGCCATCAGGCCCGGGACTAGCGGGTACGAGCAGTACTTC.

The V and J genes are TRBV15 and TRBJ2-1; D not resolved. V dropped 6 bases and J dropped 6 bases, with 12 bases sitting between them. The CDR3 sequence is 13 residues long. CDR1 and CDR2 (germline): LNHNV, YYDKDF (reference sequence). The CDR3 region has the DNA TGTGCCACCAGAGCTCCTCCGGTCAATGAGCAGTTCTTC. This codes for CATRAPPVNEQFF.

The V and J genes are TRBV18 and TRBJ2-1, with a possible D match to TRBD2 (5 bases). The V and J ends lost 5 bases and 8 bases respectively, with 13 bases between them. The germline CDR1 and CDR2 sequences are KGHSH and LQKENI. The CDR3 has 13 residues. The CDR3 DNA reads as TGTGCCAGCTCAAGGACGGAGGCGGATGAGCAGTTCTTC. Translation: CASSRTEADEQFF. The full variable domain, in which reference TRBV18 and TRBJ2-1 provide the parts outside the CDR3, is NAGVMQNPRHLVRRRGQEARLRCSPMKGHSHVYWYRQLPEEGLKFMVYLQKENIIDESGMPKERFSAEFPKEGPSILRIQQVVRGDSAAYFCASSRTEADEQFFGPGTRLTVL.